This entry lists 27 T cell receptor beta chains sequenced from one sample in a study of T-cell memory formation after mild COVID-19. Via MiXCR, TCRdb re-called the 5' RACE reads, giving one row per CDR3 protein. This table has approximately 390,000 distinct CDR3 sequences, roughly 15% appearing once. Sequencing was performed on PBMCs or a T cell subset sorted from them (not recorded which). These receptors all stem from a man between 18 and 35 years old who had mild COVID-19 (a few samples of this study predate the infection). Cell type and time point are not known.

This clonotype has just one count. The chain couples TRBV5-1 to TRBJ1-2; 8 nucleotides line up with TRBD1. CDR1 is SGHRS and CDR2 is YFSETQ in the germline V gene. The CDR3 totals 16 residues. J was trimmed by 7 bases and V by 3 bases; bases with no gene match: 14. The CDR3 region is CASSSLPDRGVGGYTF. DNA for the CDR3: TGCGCCAGCAGCTCCCTTCCCGACAGGGGCGTAGGTGGCTACACCTTC.

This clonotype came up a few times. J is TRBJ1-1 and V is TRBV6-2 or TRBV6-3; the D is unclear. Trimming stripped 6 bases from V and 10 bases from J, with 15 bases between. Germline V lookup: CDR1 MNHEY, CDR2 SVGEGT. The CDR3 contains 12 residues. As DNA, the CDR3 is TGTGCCAGCAGCCACCGGTGGGAAGGAGCTTTCTTT. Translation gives CASSHRWEGAFF.

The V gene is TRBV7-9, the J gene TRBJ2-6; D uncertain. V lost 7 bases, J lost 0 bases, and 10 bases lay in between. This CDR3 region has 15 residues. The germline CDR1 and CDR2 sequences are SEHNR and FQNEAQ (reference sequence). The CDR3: CASTSWDSGANVLTF. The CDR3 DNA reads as TGTGCCAGCACCTCTTGGGACTCTGGGGCCAACGTCCTGACTTTC.

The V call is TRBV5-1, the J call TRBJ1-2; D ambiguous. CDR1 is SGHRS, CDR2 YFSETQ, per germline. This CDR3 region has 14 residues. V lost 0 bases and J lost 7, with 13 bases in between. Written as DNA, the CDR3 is TGCGCCAGCAGCTTGGAGGTTTCAGGACGTGGCTACACCTTC. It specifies CASSLEVSGRGYTF. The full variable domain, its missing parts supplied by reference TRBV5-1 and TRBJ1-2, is KAGVTQTPRYLIKTRGQQVTLSCSPISGHRSVSWYQQTPGQGLQFLFEYFSETQRNKGNFPGRFSGRQFSNSRSEMNVSTLELGDSALYLCASSLEVSGRGYTFGSGTRLTVV.

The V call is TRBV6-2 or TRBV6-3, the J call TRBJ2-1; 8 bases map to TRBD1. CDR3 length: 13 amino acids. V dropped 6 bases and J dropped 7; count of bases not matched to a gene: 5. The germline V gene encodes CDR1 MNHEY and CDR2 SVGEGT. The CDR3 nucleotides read TGTGCCAGCAGCTCCCGACAGGGGAATGAGCAGTTCTTC. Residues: CASSSRQGNEQFF.

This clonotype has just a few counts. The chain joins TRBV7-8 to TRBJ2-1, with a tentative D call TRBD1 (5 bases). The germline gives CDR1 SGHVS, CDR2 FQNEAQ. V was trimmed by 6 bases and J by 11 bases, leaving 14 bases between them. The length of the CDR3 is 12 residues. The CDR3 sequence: CASSYGAVKQFF. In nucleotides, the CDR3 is TGTGCCAGCAGTTATGGGGCAGTTAAGCAGTTCTTC.

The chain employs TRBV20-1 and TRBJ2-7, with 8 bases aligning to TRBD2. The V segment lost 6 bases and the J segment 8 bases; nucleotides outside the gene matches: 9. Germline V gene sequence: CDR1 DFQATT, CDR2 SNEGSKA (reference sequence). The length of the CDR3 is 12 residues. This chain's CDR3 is CSATGGQDQQYV. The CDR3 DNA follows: TGCAGTGCGACGGGGGGGCAGGATCAGCAGTACGTC.

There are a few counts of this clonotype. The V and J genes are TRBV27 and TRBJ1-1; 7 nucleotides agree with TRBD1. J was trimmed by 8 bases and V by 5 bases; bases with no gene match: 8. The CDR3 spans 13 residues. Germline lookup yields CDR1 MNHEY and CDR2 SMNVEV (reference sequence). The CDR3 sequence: CASSVQTGNEAFF. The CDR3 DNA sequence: TGTGCCAGCAGTGTACAGACAGGGAACGAAGCTTTCTTT.

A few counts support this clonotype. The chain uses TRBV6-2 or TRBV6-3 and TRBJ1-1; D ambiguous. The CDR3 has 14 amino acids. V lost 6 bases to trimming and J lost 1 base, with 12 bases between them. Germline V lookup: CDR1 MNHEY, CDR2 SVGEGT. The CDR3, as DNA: TGTGCCAGCAGGCCCTCGGGGTCGAACACTGAAGCTTTCTTT. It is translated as CASRPSGSNTEAFF.

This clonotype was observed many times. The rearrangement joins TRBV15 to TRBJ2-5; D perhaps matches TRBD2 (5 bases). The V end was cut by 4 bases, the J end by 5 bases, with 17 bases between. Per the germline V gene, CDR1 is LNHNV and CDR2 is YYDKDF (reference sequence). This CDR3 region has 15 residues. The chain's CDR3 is CATSNQFSPGETQYF. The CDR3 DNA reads TGTGCCACCAGCAATCAGTTTTCCCCGGGGGAGACCCAGTACTTC.

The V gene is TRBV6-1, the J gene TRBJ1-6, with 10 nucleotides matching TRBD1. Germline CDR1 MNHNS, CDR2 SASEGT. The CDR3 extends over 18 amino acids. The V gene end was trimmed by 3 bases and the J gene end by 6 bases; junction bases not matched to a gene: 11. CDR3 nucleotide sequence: TGTGCCAGCAGTGAGGCGCACGAGACAGGGGGCCTTAATTCACCCCTCCACTTT. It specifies CASSEAHETGGLNSPLHF.

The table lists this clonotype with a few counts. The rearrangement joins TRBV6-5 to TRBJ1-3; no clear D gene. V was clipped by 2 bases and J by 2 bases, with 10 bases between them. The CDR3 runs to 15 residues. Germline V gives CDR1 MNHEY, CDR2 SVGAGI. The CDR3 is CASSYQPETGNTIYF. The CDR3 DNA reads TGTGCCAGCAGTTACCAGCCAGAAACTGGAAACACCATATATTTT.

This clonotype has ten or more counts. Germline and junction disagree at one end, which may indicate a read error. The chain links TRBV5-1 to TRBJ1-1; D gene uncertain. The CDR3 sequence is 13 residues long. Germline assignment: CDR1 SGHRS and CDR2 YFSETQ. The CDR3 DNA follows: TGTGCCAGCAGCTTACGGGGAGACACTGAAGCTTTCTTT. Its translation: CASSLRGDTEAFF.

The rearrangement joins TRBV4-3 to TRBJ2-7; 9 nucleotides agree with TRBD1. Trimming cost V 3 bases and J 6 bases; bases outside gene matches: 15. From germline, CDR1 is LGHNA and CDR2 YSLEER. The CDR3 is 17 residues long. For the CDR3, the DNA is TGCGCCAGCAGCCAGGTACCTCCGGGACAGGGCGTGGGCGAGCAGTACTTC. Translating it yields CASSQVPPGQGVGEQYF.

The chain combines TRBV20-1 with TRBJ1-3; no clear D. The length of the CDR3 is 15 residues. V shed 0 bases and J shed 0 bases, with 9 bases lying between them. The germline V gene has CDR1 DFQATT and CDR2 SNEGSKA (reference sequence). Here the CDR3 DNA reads TGCAGTGCTAGAGATAGACTGAGCTCTGGAAACACCATATATTTT. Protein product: CSARDRLSSGNTIYF.

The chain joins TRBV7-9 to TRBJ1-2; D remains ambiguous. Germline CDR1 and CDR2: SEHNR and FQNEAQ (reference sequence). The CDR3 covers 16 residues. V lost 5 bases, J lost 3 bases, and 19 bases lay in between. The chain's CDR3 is CASSPRQASSDYGYTF. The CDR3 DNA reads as TGTGCCAGCAGCCCGAGGCAGGCCAGTTCGGACTATGGCTACACCTTC.

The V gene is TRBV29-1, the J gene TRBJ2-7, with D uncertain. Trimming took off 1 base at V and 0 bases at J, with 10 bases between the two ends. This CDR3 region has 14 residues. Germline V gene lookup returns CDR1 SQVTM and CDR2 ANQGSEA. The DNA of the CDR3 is TGCAGCGTTGAAGTGCCTCTGAGCTCCTACGAGCAGTACGTC. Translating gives CSVEVPLSSYEQYV.

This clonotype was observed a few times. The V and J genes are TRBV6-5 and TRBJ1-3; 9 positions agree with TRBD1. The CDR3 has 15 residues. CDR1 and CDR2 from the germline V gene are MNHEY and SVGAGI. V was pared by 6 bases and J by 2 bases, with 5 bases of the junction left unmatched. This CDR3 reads CASSHTGGTGNTIYF. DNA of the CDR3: TGTGCCAGCAGCCACACAGGGGGCACTGGAAACACCATATATTTT.

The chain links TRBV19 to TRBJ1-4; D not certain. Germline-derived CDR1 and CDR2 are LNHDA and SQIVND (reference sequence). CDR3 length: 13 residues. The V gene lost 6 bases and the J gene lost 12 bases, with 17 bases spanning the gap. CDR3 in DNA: TGTGCCAGTAGCCGCTCACTGGGAGGAGAACTGTTTTTT. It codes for CASSRSLGGELFF. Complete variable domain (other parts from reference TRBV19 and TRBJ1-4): DGGITQSPKYLFRKEGQNVTLSCEQNLNHDAMYWYRQDPGQGLRLIYYSQIVNDFQKGDIAEGYSVSREKKESFPLTVTSAQKNPTAFYLCASSRSLGGELFFGSGTQLSVL.

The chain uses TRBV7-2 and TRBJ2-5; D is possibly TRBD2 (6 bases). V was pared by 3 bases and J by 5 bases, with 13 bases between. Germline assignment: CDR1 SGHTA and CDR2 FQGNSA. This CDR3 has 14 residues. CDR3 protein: CASSLQTGRETQYF. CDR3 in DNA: TGTGCCAGCAGCTTGCAAACGGGGAGGGAGACCCAGTACTTC.

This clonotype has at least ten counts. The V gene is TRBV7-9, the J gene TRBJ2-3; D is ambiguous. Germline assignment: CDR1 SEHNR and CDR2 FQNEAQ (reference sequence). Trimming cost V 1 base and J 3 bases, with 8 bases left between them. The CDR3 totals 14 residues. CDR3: CASSLDGYTDTQYF. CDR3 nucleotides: TGTGCCAGCAGCTTAGACGGTTATACAGATACGCAGTATTTT.

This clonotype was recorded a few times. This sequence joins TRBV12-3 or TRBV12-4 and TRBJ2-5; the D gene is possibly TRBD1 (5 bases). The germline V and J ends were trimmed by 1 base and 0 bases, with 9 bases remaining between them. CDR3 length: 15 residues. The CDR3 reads CASSLVNRYQETQYF. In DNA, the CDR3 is TGTGCCAGCAGTTTAGTAAACAGGTACCAAGAGACCCAGTACTTC.

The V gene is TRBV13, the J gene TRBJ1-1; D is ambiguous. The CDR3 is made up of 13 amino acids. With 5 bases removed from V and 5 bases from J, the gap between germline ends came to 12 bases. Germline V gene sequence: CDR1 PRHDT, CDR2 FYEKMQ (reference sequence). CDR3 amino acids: CASSSGQRTEAFF. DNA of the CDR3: TGTGCCAGCAGCAGCGGGCAAAGGACTGAAGCTTTCTTT.

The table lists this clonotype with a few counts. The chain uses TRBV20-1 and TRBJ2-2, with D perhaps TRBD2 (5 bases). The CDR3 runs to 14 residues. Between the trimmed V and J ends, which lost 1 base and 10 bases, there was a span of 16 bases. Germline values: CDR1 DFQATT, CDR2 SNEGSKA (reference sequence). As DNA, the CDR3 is TGCAGTGCTAGAGCCGAGGACTGGTTAGTGGAGCTGTTTTTT. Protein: CSARAEDWLVELFF.

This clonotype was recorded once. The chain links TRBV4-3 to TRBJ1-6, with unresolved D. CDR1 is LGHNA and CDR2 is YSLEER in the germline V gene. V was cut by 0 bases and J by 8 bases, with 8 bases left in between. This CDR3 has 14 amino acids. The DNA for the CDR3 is TGCGCCAGCAGCCAAGAAGCTAAGGATTCACCCCTCCACTTT. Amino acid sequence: CASSQEAKDSPLHF.

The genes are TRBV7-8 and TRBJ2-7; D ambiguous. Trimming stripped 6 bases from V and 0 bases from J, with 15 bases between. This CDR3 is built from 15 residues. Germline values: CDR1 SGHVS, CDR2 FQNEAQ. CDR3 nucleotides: TGTGCCAGCAGTCAAATGGACGCGGCCTCCTACGAGCAGTACTTC. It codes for CASSQMDAASYEQYF.

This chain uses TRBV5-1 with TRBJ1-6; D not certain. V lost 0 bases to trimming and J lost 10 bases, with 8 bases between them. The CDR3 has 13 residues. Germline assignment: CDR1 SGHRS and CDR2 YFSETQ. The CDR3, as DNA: TGCGCCAGCAGCTTGGGGGATCACTCACCCCTCCACTTT. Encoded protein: CASSLGDHSPLHF.